This T cell receptor beta chain was documented in a study of CD8 T cells in Susac syndrome. This CDR3 region has 14 residues. The germline V gene encodes CDR1 MNHEY and CDR2 SVGAGI. Trimming removed 6 bases from V and 5 bases from J; junction bases left unmatched: 4. RNA, at about 0.5 to 1 ug, was reverse transcribed with random hexamers. With immunoSEQ multiplex PCR, TCR beta CDR3 was amplified across 54 Vbeta and 13 Jbeta. Each CDR3 protein gets one entry after TCRdb re-called the immunoSEQ multiplex PCR reads with MiXCR. The sample includes under 150,000 distinct CDR3 sequences, 91% seen only once; the top ten take approximately 0.24%.

This clonotype was sampled from a human donor with multiple sclerosis. Sequencing was performed on CD8+ T cells from PBMCs. This chain uses TRBV6-5 with TRBJ2-1; TRBD2 aligns across 10 bases. This chain's CDR3 is CASRLAGVNNEQFF. The CDR3 bases are TGTGCCAGCAGGCTAGCGGGAGTAAACAATGAGCAGTTCTTC.